This T cell receptor (beta chain) was found in a study of regulatory T cells in long-lasting Graves disease. The authors built TCR beta libraries using iRepertoire HTBI primers and Arm-PCR of CDR3 regions. Using its own MiXCR run on the multiplex PCR reads, TCRdb lists one record per CDR3 protein. This sample has roughly 450,000 distinct CDR3 sequences, with less than 25% found just once. Described time point: persistent/refractory GD, antithyroid drugs over 5 years with positive TRAb. PBMC RNA was the source of the TCR library. The V end was cut by 6 bases, the J end by 4 bases, with 17 bases between. The CDR3 extends over 15 amino acids. Germline V CDR1 and CDR2: MDHEN, SYDVKM.

The specimen comprised peripheral blood mononuclear cells (PBMCs), sampled when the disease was refractory, from a patient treated with antithyroid drugs. The origin of this receptor is a female donor with Graves disease. This rearrangement joins TRBV28 to TRBJ2-3; the D gene could be TRBD1 or TRBD2 (5 bases each). In nucleotides, the CDR3 is TGTGCCAGCAGCGAAGGCAGGGTTAGCGCAGATACGCAGTATTTT. The encoded protein is CASSEGRVSADTQYF.